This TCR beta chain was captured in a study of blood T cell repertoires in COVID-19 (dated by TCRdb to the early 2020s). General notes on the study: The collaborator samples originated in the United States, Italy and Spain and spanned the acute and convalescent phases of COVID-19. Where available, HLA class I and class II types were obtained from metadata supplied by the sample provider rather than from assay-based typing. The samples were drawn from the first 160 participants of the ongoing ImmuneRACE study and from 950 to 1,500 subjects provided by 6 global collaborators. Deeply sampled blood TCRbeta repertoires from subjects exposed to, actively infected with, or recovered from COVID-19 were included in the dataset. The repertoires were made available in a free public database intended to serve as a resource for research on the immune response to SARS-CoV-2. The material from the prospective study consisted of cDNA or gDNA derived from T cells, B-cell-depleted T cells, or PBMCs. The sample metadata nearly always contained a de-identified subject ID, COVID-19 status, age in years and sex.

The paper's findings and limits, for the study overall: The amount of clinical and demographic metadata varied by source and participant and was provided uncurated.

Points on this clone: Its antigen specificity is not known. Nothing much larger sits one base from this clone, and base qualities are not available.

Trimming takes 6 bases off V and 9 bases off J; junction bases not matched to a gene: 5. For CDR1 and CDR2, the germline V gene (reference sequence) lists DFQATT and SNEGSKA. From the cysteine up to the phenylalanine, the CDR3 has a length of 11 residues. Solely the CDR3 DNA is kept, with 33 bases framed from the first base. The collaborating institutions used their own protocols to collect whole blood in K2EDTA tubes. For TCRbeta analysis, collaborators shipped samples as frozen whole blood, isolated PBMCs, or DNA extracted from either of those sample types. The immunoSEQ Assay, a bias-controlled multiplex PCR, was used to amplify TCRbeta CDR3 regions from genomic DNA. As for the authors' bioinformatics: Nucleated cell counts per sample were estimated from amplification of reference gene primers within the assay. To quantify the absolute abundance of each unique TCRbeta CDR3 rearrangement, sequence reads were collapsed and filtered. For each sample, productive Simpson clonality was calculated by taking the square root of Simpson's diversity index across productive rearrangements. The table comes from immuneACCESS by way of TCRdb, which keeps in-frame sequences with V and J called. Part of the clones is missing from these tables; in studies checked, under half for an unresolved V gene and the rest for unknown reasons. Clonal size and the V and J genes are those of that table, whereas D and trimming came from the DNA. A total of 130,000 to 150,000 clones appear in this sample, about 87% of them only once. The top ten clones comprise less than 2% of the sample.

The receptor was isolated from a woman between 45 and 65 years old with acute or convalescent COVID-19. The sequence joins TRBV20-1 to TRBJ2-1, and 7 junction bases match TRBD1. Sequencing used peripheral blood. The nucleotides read TGCAGTGCAAAACAGGGGATTGAGCAGTTCTTC. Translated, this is CSAKQGIEQFF.